The 26 T cell receptor beta chains reported below all come from one sample, sequenced in a study of blood T cell repertoires in COVID-19. Produced via immunoSEQ multiplex PCR; TCRdb's table is partial and in-frame only. The repertoire holds about 150,000 clones, with around 80% as singletons. Sequences were obtained from peripheral blood. The receptors stem from a human donor with acute or convalescent COVID-19. The donor label of this sample is uncertain.

The J gene is TRBJ2-7, the V gene TRBV27; TRBD1 matches 8 bases. This CDR3 region has 14 residues. The germline V gene has CDR1 MNHEY and CDR2 SMNVEV (reference sequence). With V trimmed by 4 bases and J by 9 bases, 11 bases remained unmatched. CDR3 in amino acids: CASSSTPDREGQYF. In DNA form, the CDR3 reads TGTGCCAGCAGTTCTACCCCGGACAGGGAAGGGCAGTACTTC.

The J gene is TRBJ2-3, the V gene TRBV5-1; 9 bases agree with TRBD2. CDR3 length equals 15 residues. Germline values: CDR1 SGHRS, CDR2 YFSETQ. With V trimmed by 4 bases and J by 9 bases, 12 bases remained unmatched. CDR3: CASSRSGGGARTQYF. Written as DNA, the CDR3 is TGCGCCAGCAGCCGCTCGGGCGGGGGGGCAAGGACGCAGTATTTT.

V usage is TRBV3-1 (or the pseudogene TRBV3-2) and J usage is TRBJ1-1; D is uncertain. V dropped 1 base and J dropped 10 bases, with 16 bases sitting between them. Germline V gene sequence: CDR1 LGHDT, CDR2 YNNKEL (reference sequence). The CDR3 loop spans 14 amino acids. The CDR3 nucleotides read TGTGCCAGCAGCCAAGGAGGAGGGAGCGGGTTAGCTTTCTTT. This gives the protein CASSQGGGSGLAFF.

This chain links TRBV9 with TRBJ1-1; D is unresolved. Trimming left V 3 bases short and J 2 bases short, with 11 bases between. Germline CDR1 and CDR2: SGDLS and YYNGEE. This CDR3 is built from 14 residues. CDR3: CASSADGRNTEAFF. As DNA, the CDR3 is TGTGCCAGCAGCGCAGACGGGAGAAACACTGAAGCTTTCTTT.

The V gene is TRBV6-5, the J gene TRBJ1-2; D ambiguous. The V gene's germline CDR1 is MNHEY and CDR2 SVGAGI. This CDR3 is 14 amino acids long. With 7 bases removed from V and 2 bases from J, the gap between germline ends came to 14 bases. Here the CDR3 reads CASTLVGVNYGYTF. CDR3 bases: TGTGCCAGCACCTTGGTTGGAGTAAACTATGGCTACACCTTC.

This chain uses TRBV6-1 with TRBJ2-7; unclear D gene. Trimming took off 1 base at V and 0 bases at J, with 16 bases between the two ends. CDR1 and CDR2 (germline): MNHNS, SASEGT. The CDR3 has 17 residues. The CDR3: CASSEEWVQANSYEQYF. Written as DNA, the CDR3 is TGTGCCAGCAGTGAAGAATGGGTCCAGGCCAACTCCTACGAGCAGTACTTC.

The chain joins TRBV5-1 to TRBJ1-1; D call uncertain. The length of the CDR3 is 15 residues. Deletions cut 4 bases from V and 4 bases from J, with 17 bases between. Looked up from germline, CDR1 is SGHRS and CDR2 is YFSETQ. The CDR3 here is CASSSGSGTSTEAFF. Here the CDR3 DNA reads TGCGCCAGCAGCAGTGGGTCAGGTACGAGCACTGAAGCTTTCTTT.

This chain uses TRBV18 with TRBJ1-5; 7 positions agree with TRBD1. The CDR3 sequence is 13 residues long. The germline gives CDR1 KGHSH, CDR2 LQKENI. The trim removed 4 bases at V and 7 bases at J, leaving 4 bases unmatched. The CDR3, as DNA: TGTGCCAGCTCACAGGGGGCGGGACAGCCCCAGCATTTT. This translates into CASSQGAGQPQHF.

This clone appeared a few times. The rearrangement uses TRBV9 and TRBJ1-6; no reliable D call. Per germline, CDR1 SGDLS and CDR2 YYNGEE. The length of the CDR3 is 15 residues. The V end lost 0 bases, the J end lost 11 bases, and 15 bases lay between the germline ends. The CDR3 DNA is TGTGCCAGCAGCGTAGACGACATTCTAAATACACCCCTCCACTTT. This sequence encodes CASSVDDILNTPLHF. Complete variable domain (other parts from reference TRBV9 and TRBJ1-6): DSGVTQTPKHLITATGQRVTLRCSPRSGDLSVYWYQQSLDQGLQFLIQYYNGEERAKGNILERFSAQQFPDLHSELNLSSLELGDSALYFCASSVDDILNTPLHFGNGTRLTVT.

This clone was recorded only once. This rearrangement joins TRBV2 to TRBJ2-5, with D perhaps TRBD1 (6 bases). The CDR3 loop spans 12 amino acids. Trimming took off 8 bases at V and 5 bases at J, with 12 bases between the two ends. Germline V CDR1 and CDR2: SNHLY, FYNNEI. The CDR3: CASVGQGETQYF. CDR3 nucleotide sequence: TGTGCCAGCGTTGGGCAGGGGGAGACCCAGTACTTC.

V usage is TRBV2 and J usage is TRBJ1-5; D not resolved. The CDR3 is 15 residues long. V lost 7 bases, J lost 1 base, and 14 bases lay in between. Germline V lookup: CDR1 SNHLY, CDR2 FYNNEI. The CDR3 nucleotides are TGTGCCAGCACGCGGGTAAGGGTGAGCAATCAGCCCCAGCATTTT. It specifies CASTRVRVSNQPQHF.

The chain carries TRBV6-5 and TRBJ1-6; TRBD1 aligns across 7 bases. Germline CDR1 and CDR2: MNHEY and SVGAGI. The trim removed 6 bases at V and 5 bases at J, leaving 1 base unmatched. The CDR3 is made up of 13 amino acids. The DNA for the CDR3 is TGTGCCAGCAGAGGGACAGATAATTCACCCCTCCACTTT. This translates into CASRGTDNSPLHF.

The V and J genes are TRBV19 and TRBJ1-2; a possible D gene is TRBD1 (6 bases). The CDR3 runs to 12 residues. Germline V gene sequence: CDR1 LNHDA, CDR2 SQIVND (reference sequence). Trimming took off 11 bases at V and 5 bases at J, with 15 bases between the two ends. The DNA of the CDR3 is TGTGCCGGCGGGGGGCGCCGATATGGCTACACCTTC. Its protein product is CAGGGRRYGYTF.

The chain employs TRBV7-6 and TRBJ1-6; no clear D gene. With 4 bases removed from V and 5 bases from J, the gap between germline ends came to 9 bases. The CDR3 loop spans 14 amino acids. CDR1 SGHVS and CDR2 FNYEAQ come from the germline V gene. The CDR3 DNA follows: TGTGCCAGCAGCTCAACAGCTAATAATTCACCCCTCCACTTT. Translating it yields CASSSTANNSPLHF.

This rearrangement joins TRBV30 to TRBJ1-2; D is possibly TRBD1 (6 bases). V was trimmed by 0 bases and J by 6 bases, leaving 11 bases between them. The CDR3 has 13 residues. Germline V gene lookup returns CDR1 GTSNPN and CDR2 SVGIG (reference sequence). CDR3 sequence reads: CAWSVNRDHGYTF. The CDR3 region has the DNA TGTGCCTGGAGTGTGAACAGGGACCATGGCTACACCTTC.

The chain is built from TRBV16 and TRBJ1-5; maybe TRBD1 (6 bases). Per the germline V gene, CDR1 is KGHSY and CDR2 is FQNENV. The germline V and J ends were trimmed by 1 base and 1 base, with 11 bases remaining between them. This CDR3 region has 16 residues. The CDR3 loop reads CASSQYEGGSNQPQHF. The DNA for the CDR3 is TGTGCCAGCAGCCAATACGAGGGGGGGAGCAATCAGCCCCAGCATTTT. The complete variable domain, with remaining parts taken from reference TRBV16 and TRBJ1-5, reads GEEVAQTPKHLVRGEGQKAKLYCAPIKGHSYVFWYQQVLKNEFKFLISFQNENVFDETGMPKERFSAKCLPNSPCSLEIQATKLEDSAVYFCASSQYEGGSNQPQHFGDGTRLSIL.

Turning to this clone: The sample has other DNA sequences that encode this CDR3 too. V gene TRBV6-5 combines with J gene TRBJ1-1, with D tentatively TRBD1 (6 bases). The V gene's germline CDR1 is MNHEY and CDR2 SVGAGI. This CDR3 region has 12 residues. The ends were cut back, 6 bases at V and 6 bases at J, with 11 bases in the middle. CDR3 nucleotides: TGTGCCAGCAGACAAACAGGGTCTGAAGCTTTCTTT. Its translation: CASRQTGSEAFF.

The chain links TRBV5-6 to TRBJ2-2; the D gene is possibly TRBD1 (6 bases). The V gene's germline CDR1 is SGHDT and CDR2 YYEEEE. This CDR3 has 15 residues. Trimming took 4 bases from V and 0 from J, leaving 10 bases between them. Written as DNA, the CDR3 is TGTGCCAGCAGCACGGACAGCCCGAACACCGGGGAGCTGTTTTTT. It translates to CASSTDSPNTGELFF. Supplemented by reference TRBV5-6 and TRBJ2-2, the full variable domain reads DAGVTQSPTHLIKTRGQQVTLRCSPKSGHDTVSWYQQALGQGPQFIFQYYEEEERQRGNFPDRFSGHQFPNYSSELNVNALLLGDSALYLCASSTDSPNTGELFFGEGSRLTVL.

A single count supports this clone. The chain carries TRBV12-3 or TRBV12-4 and TRBJ2-2; D remains ambiguous. Trimming pared 5 bases from V and 3 bases from J, leaving 7 bases between. The CDR3 is made up of 13 amino acids. This chain's CDR3 is CASSDRDTGELFF. For the CDR3, the DNA is TGTGCCAGCAGTGACCGGGACACCGGGGAGCTGTTTTTT.

The J gene is TRBJ1-4, the V gene TRBV9; D is unresolved. The germline CDR1 and CDR2 sequences are SGDLS and YYNGEE. The ends were cut back, 0 bases at V and 5 bases at J, with 11 bases in the middle. This CDR3 has 15 residues. CDR3 nucleotides: TGTGCCAGCAGCGTAGCGCCAGGCTACAATGAAAAACTGTTTTTT. Translated, it gives CASSVAPGYNEKLFF. The whole variable domain, remainder taken from reference TRBV9 and TRBJ1-4, is DSGVTQTPKHLITATGQRVTLRCSPRSGDLSVYWYQQSLDQGLQFLIQYYNGEERAKGNILERFSAQQFPDLHSELNLSSLELGDSALYFCASSVAPGYNEKLFFGSGTQLSVL.

The chain recombines TRBV5-1 with TRBJ2-1; a weak D match, TRBD1 (6 bases). Germline-derived CDR1 and CDR2 are SGHRS and YFSETQ. The CDR3 covers 15 residues. The germline V and J ends were trimmed by 10 bases and 10 bases, with 27 bases remaining between them. This CDR3 is CASIRTTGTSSEQFF. The CDR3 nucleotides read TGCGCCTCCATCCGAACGACGGGGACATCAAGCGAGCAGTTCTTC.

The rearrangement links TRBV6-5 to TRBJ1-2; 9 positions match TRBD1. V gave up 10 bases and J gave up 2 bases; unmatched junction bases: 5. Germline CDR1 is MNHEY and CDR2 is SVGAGI. The CDR3 contains 13 residues. CDR3 DNA sequence: TGTGCCACCTCCGGACAGGGGAACTATGGCTACACCTTC. Translating it yields CATSGQGNYGYTF.

The chain is built from TRBV5-4 and TRBJ2-1; the match to TRBD1 covers 10 bases. This CDR3 comprises 17 residues. From germline, CDR1 is SGHNT and CDR2 YYREEE (reference sequence). The V gene end was trimmed by 4 bases and the J gene end by 4 bases; junction bases not matched to a gene: 11. CDR3 sequence: CASSMDRGILRYNEQFF. The CDR3 coding sequence is TGTGCCAGCAGCATGGACAGGGGGATCTTGCGGTACAATGAGCAGTTCTTC. Filled out from reference TRBV5-4 and TRBJ2-1, the complete variable domain reads ETGVTQSPTHLIKTRGQQVTLRCSSQSGHNTVSWYQQALGQGPQFIFQYYREEENGRGNFPPRFSGLQFPNYSSELNVNALELDDSALYLCASSMDRGILRYNEQFFGPGTRLTVL.

The genes are TRBV5-5 and TRBJ1-2, with 7 bases matching TRBD1. The V and J ends lost 1 base and 7 bases, in that order; junction bases with no gene match: 7. This CDR3 has 14 residues. Germline V CDR1 and CDR2: SGHKS, YYEKEE (reference sequence). CDR3 DNA sequence: TGTGCCAGCAGCTTGAAGGAGGGGGCCGGTGGCTACACCTTC. Translation gives CASSLKEGAGGYTF. The full variable domain, in which reference TRBV5-5 and TRBJ1-2 provide the parts outside the CDR3, is DAGVTQSPTHLIKTRGQQVTLRCSPISGHKSVSWYQQVLGQGPQFIFQYYEKEERGRGNFPDRFSARQFPNYSSELNVNALLLGDSALYLCASSLKEGAGGYTFGSGTRLTVV.

The rearrangement joins TRBV7-9 to TRBJ2-3; no reliable D call. V lost 5 bases, J lost 8 bases, and 8 bases lay in between. Germline CDR1 and CDR2: SEHNR and FQNEAQ (reference sequence). CDR3 length equals 11 residues. The DNA of the CDR3 is TGTGCCAGCAGCGCGGCTAGTACGCAGTATTTT. Encoded protein: CASSAASTQYF.

The count of this clone is one. The rearrangement uses TRBV11-2 and TRBJ2-1; 12 bases align to TRBD2. CDR1 and CDR2 from the germline V gene are SGHAT and FQNNGV. The V segment lost 5 bases and the J segment 3 bases; nucleotides outside the gene matches: 11. The CDR3 loop spans 18 amino acids. The CDR3 protein is CASSLGSLAGGVYNEQFF. In DNA, the CDR3 is TGTGCCAGCAGCCTAGGATCTCTAGCGGGGGGGGTCTACAATGAGCAGTTCTTC.